Presented here are 23 T cell receptor beta chains from one specimen sequenced in a study of control samples from healthy donors and cancer patients (dated by TCRdb to about 2020). Libraries came from the immunoSEQ multiplex PCR assay. Not all clones reach the TCRdb copy of this immuneACCESS table, which keeps in-frame sequences only. Checked studies attribute under half of the gap to unresolved V genes and leave the rest unexplained. This sample lists tens of thousands of clones; 65% to 80% were detected once. Roughly a fifth of the sample goes to the ten largest clones. The specimen was PBMCs. These receptors were taken from a man aged 55 to 70 with head and neck cancer.

The gene calls are TRBV27 and TRBJ2-3, with D possibly being TRBD2 (6 bases). The CDR3 extends over 12 amino acids. The germline V gene encodes CDR1 MNHEY and CDR2 SMNVEV (reference sequence). V was trimmed by 5 bases and J by 5 bases, leaving 8 bases between them. CDR3 region: CASSRGGDTQYF. The CDR3 DNA is TGTGCCAGCAGTCGGGGAGGAGATACGCAGTATTTT.

The rearrangement links TRBV5-1 to TRBJ2-7; D not resolved. Looked up from germline, CDR1 is SGHRS and CDR2 is YFSETQ. V lost 1 base to trimming and J lost 7 bases, with 9 bases between them. There are 12 residues in the CDR3. The CDR3 DNA reads TGCGCCAGCAGCTTGCCAGCCGTGGAGCAGTACTTC. Translated: CASSLPAVEQYF.

This chain links TRBV6-1 with TRBJ1-1; 7 bases are a match to TRBD1. The V gene end was trimmed by 3 bases and the J gene end by 7 bases; junction bases not matched to a gene: 2. Germline CDR1 reads MNHNS; CDR2 reads SASEGT. The CDR3 has 12 residues. In DNA, the CDR3 is TGTGCCAGCAGTGAGCCAGGGGGTGAAGCTTTCTTT. Its protein product is CASSEPGGEAFF.

The chain is built from TRBV30 and TRBJ2-7; 8 bases are shared with TRBD1. From germline, CDR1 is GTSNPN and CDR2 SVGIG (reference sequence). V dropped 8 bases and J dropped 5; count of bases not matched to a gene: 5. This CDR3 is 11 amino acids long. The CDR3 DNA sequence: TGTGCCACGGACAGGGCCGACGAGCAGTACTTC. Its protein product is CATDRADEQYF.

The chain links TRBV30 to TRBJ2-7; D gene ambiguous. Per germline, CDR1 GTSNPN and CDR2 SVGIG (reference sequence). The CDR3 has 13 residues. Trimming shortened V by 0 bases and J by 2 bases, and 8 bases separated the two germline ends. The CDR3 region has the DNA TGTGCCTGGAGTGTAAGCAGTGCCTACGAGCAGTACTTC. Encoded protein: CAWSVSSAYEQYF.

This clone is termed medium-sized. The chain combines TRBV28 with TRBJ1-1; D remains ambiguous. The V gene lost 0 bases and the J gene lost 7 bases, with 3 bases spanning the gap. Germline V gene data show CDR1 as MDHEN and CDR2 as SYDVKM. CDR3 length: 11 amino acids. The CDR3 nucleotides read TGTGCCAGCAGTTTATGGTTTGAAGCTTTCTTT. Translating gives CASSLWFEAFF.

This clone was seen only a few times. The chain has TRBV29-1 and TRBJ2-7; the D is unclear. V dropped 3 bases and J dropped 2 bases, with 11 bases sitting between them. CDR3 length: 13 residues. Per germline, CDR1 SQVTM and CDR2 ANQGSEA. CDR3: CSVEGQRAYEQYF. The DNA of the CDR3 is TGCAGCGTTGAGGGCCAAAGGGCCTACGAGCAGTACTTC.

This chain uses TRBV7-2 with TRBJ2-7, with 9 bases matching TRBD1. With 5 bases clipped from V and 4 bases from J, the junction kept 6 bases outside the gene matches. Germline V gene lookup returns CDR1 SGHTA and CDR2 FQGNSA. This CDR3 has 14 residues. The CDR3 DNA reads TGTGCCAGCAGCCACGTTGGACAGGGGTACGAGCAGTACTTC. It translates to CASSHVGQGYEQYF.

The genes are TRBV14 and TRBJ2-1, with a tentative D call TRBD2 (5 bases). Germline V gives CDR1 SGHDN, CDR2 FVKESK. V lost 1 base and J 9 bases, leaving 10 bases between the germline ends. The CDR3 extends over 13 amino acids. The CDR3 DNA sequence: TGTGCCAGCAGCCAAGCGGAACGGGGTGAGCAGTTCTTC. As protein: CASSQAERGEQFF.

The chain combines TRBV19 with TRBJ2-5, with TRBD2 matching 15 bases. Germline CDR1 LNHDA, CDR2 SQIVND (reference sequence). Unmatched junction bases numbered 8, after V lost 4 bases and J lost 2 bases. This CDR3 contains 18 residues. The CDR3 region has the DNA TGTGCCAGTAGTAAGGGACTAGCGGGAGGAGGAGGTCAAGAGACCCAGTACTTC. Translated: CASSKGLAGGGGQETQYF.

The genes are TRBV11-2 and TRBJ2-7, with D possibly being TRBD2 (5 bases). The CDR3 is 13 amino acids. V dropped 0 bases and J dropped 5 bases, with 8 bases sitting between them. The V gene's germline CDR1 is SGHAT and CDR2 FQNNGV. CDR3 amino acids: CASSLERTHEQYF. Here the CDR3 DNA reads TGTGCCAGCAGCTTAGAGCGGACTCACGAGCAGTACTTC.

Notes on this clone: Other DNA variants within this sample encode the same CDR3. The V and J genes are TRBV5-4 and TRBJ1-2; the match to TRBD1 covers 8 bases. The CDR3 is 15 amino acids. Germline trimming cut 0 bases from V and 8 bases from J; bases unmatched to any gene: 9. Germline V gives CDR1 SGHNT, CDR2 YYREEE (reference sequence). CDR3 sequence (DNA): TGTGCCAGCAGCTTGGGGGGCCAGGGGGCGGGGGGCTACACCTTC. Its translation: CASSLGGQGAGGYTF.

The chain uses TRBV4-2 and TRBJ2-6; 10 bases line up with TRBD1. The CDR3 spans 15 residues. Germline CDR1 is LGHNA and CDR2 is YNFKEQ. V was clipped by 10 bases and J by 2 bases; unmatched bases: 5. CDR3: CATGTGDAGANVLTF. Written as DNA, the CDR3 is TGTGCCACCGGGACAGGGGATGCTGGGGCCAACGTCCTGACTTTC.

This clone was observed a few times. The V gene is TRBV27, the J gene TRBJ2-6; tentatively, D is TRBD1 (5 bases). Germline CDR1 reads MNHEY; CDR2 reads SMNVEV (reference sequence). V lost 2 bases, J lost 1 base, and 6 bases lay in between. CDR3 length: 15 residues. CDR3 nucleotide sequence: TGTGCCAGCAGTTTACAGGGTTCTGGGGCCAACGTCCTGACTTTC. This encodes CASSLQGSGANVLTF. The full variable domain, with the rest looked up from reference TRBV27 and TRBJ2-6, is EAQVTQNPRYLITVTGKKLTVTCSQNMNHEYMSWYRQDPGLGLRQIYYSMNVEVTDKGDVPEGYKVSRKEKRNFPLILESPSPNQTSLYFCASSLQGSGANVLTFGAGSRLTVL.

The V call is TRBV3-1 (or the pseudogene TRBV3-2), the J call TRBJ1-6; D is uncertain. Germline V gene sequence: CDR1 LGHDT, CDR2 YNNKEL (reference sequence). The CDR3 has 13 residues. Trimming left V 3 bases short and J 7 bases short, with 7 bases between. Here the CDR3 reads CASSHARNSPLHF. Here the CDR3 DNA reads TGTGCCAGCAGCCACGCGAGAAATTCACCCCTCCACTTT.

The rearrangement links TRBV7-2 to TRBJ2-7; D may be TRBD1 or TRBD2 (6 bases each). Between the trimmed V and J ends, which lost 1 base and 3 bases, there was a span of 16 bases. This CDR3 is 16 amino acids long. Looked up from germline, CDR1 is SGHTA and CDR2 is FQGNSA. CDR3 nucleotides: TGTGCCAGCAGCTTAGTTCGGGGGCAGGGCGACTACGAGCAGTACTTC. Amino acids: CASSLVRGQGDYEQYF.

CDR3 sequence: CASSLSTSGGSYEQYF. The CDR3 bases are TGTGCCAGCAGTTTATCAACTAGCGGGGGATCCTACGAGCAGTACTTC. The V call is TRBV28, the J call TRBJ2-7; TRBD2 agrees at 11 bases. The V segment lost 1 base and the J segment 1 base; nucleotides outside the gene matches: 3. The CDR3 runs to 16 residues. Germline V lookup: CDR1 MDHEN, CDR2 SYDVKM.

This chain links TRBV27 with TRBJ2-1; TRBD2 agrees at 8 bases. CDR1 is MNHEY and CDR2 is SMNVEV in the germline V gene (reference sequence). The CDR3 totals 14 residues. V lost 1 base to trimming and J lost 7 bases; unmatched junction nucleotides: 3. The CDR3 sequence: CASSLYRGGNEQFF. The CDR3 DNA follows: TGTGCCAGCAGTTTATACCGCGGGGGGAATGAGCAGTTCTTC.

The V gene is TRBV5-1, the J gene TRBJ2-1; the match to TRBD2 covers 8 bases. The junction had 12 bases not matched to a gene; V was cut back by 5 bases and J by 8 bases. The length of the CDR3 is 15 residues. Germline lookup yields CDR1 SGHRS and CDR2 YFSETQ. The CDR3 coding sequence is TGCGCCAGCAGGCGCTTACTAGCGGAGGGGGATGAGCAGTTCTTC. As protein: CASRRLLAEGDEQFF.

V is TRBV3-1 (or the pseudogene TRBV3-2) and J is TRBJ2-2; TRBD1 aligns across 7 bases. Germline CDR1 LGHDT, CDR2 YNNKEL (reference sequence). The CDR3 consists of 16 residues. Trimming removed 4 bases from V and 1 base from J; junction bases left unmatched: 6. The CDR3 sequence is CASSRGRDRNTGELFF. In DNA form, the CDR3 reads TGTGCCAGCAGCCGAGGCCGGGACAGGAACACCGGGGAGCTGTTTTTT.

In this sample, this clone turned up a few times. This chain connects TRBV5-4 to TRBJ1-1; 9 bases are a match to TRBD1. CDR1 and CDR2 from the germline V gene are SGHNT and YYREEE (reference sequence). With V trimmed by 0 bases and J by 6 bases, 6 bases remained unmatched. CDR3 length equals 15 residues. This CDR3 is CASSLGGQGGAEAFF. The CDR3, as DNA: TGTGCCAGCAGCTTGGGGGGACAGGGTGGGGCTGAAGCTTTCTTT.

This clone occurred once. The rearrangement links TRBV5-1 to TRBJ2-7; D gene uncertain. Germline V gene sequence: CDR1 SGHRS, CDR2 YFSETQ. Trimming took 0 bases from V and 5 from J, leaving 9 bases between them. The CDR3 has 13 amino acids. The CDR3 protein is CASSLAPLNEQYF. The CDR3 nucleotides are TGCGCCAGCAGCTTGGCCCCTCTTAACGAGCAGTACTTC.

This clone was counted between two and nine times. V is TRBV27 and J is TRBJ2-1; 8 nucleotides match TRBD2. In germline, CDR1 is MNHEY, CDR2 SMNVEV (reference sequence). CDR3 length equals 15 residues. Unmatched junction bases numbered 4, after V lost 2 bases and J lost 4 bases. The CDR3 DNA is TGTGCCAGCAGTTTAGGAGCGGGAGCGTACAATGAGCAGTTCTTC. Translating it yields CASSLGAGAYNEQFF.